This T cell receptor beta chain was sequenced during a study of OX40 agonist ivuxolimab in advanced cancers. Background on the whole study: Ivuxolimab was a fully human IgG2 agonistic monoclonal antibody targeting the costimulatory receptor OX40 (CD134). Intravenous ivuxolimab was administered to patients every 2 weeks at six dose levels: 0.01, 0.1, 0.3, 1.5, 3 and 10 mg/kg. Of the approximately 54 patients in dose escalation, about 20 had hepatocellular carcinoma, some 15 had melanoma, 9 had renal cell carcinoma and 9 had head and neck cancer. In the dose-escalation cohort, roughly four fifths of patients were male, and the mean age was roughly 60 years, with a range of about 20 to 79. Prior anti-PD-1, anti-PD-L1 or anti-CTLA-4 therapy was permitted, and checkpoint inhibitors had been received by approximately 39% of dose-escalation patients. Three dose-escalation patients achieved partial responses, one with hepatocellular carcinoma and two with cutaneous melanoma. Peripheral TCRbeta sequencing was intended to test whether TCR sequence diversity was altered and clonal T-cell expansion was caused by ivuxolimab. The paper covers the monotherapy dose-escalation part of the phase I ivuxolimab trial, which included N of about 50 patients.

Patients with a history of autoimmune disease or receiving systemic immunosuppression were excluded from the trial. Peripheral blood for TCR sequencing was collected from all dose cohorts at baseline, on cycle 4 day 1, and on cycle 7 day 1. The samples were drawn from a first-in-human, open-label, multicenter phase I dose-escalation trial of ivuxolimab. Adults with locally advanced or metastatic melanoma, renal cell, hepatocellular, or head and neck squamous cell carcinoma were enrolled in the trial. Before TCR sequencing, CD4+ T cells and CD8+ T cells were sorted from peripheral blood as separate populations. The sample holds a few counts of this clone. The antigen it recognizes is unknown. There are no base qualities to consult, and no much larger clone falls within one base. For sequencing of the TCRbeta CDR3 region, genomic DNA was extracted from the sorted cells. The immunoSEQ Assay was used to sequence the TCRbeta CDR3 regions. TCRdb holds this immuneACCESS table with in-frame rearrangements only. Some clones are missing; in checked studies, unresolved V genes explain under half, and the rest has no known cause. The sample yields 35,000 to 40,000 clones; approximately 82% were counted once. The top ten constitute about 2% of the sample.

The paper as a whole reports these results and caveats: Low levels of normalized T-cell clonal expansion were also seen in some nonresponding patients. After ivuxolimab, CD8+ T cells had more expanded clones than CD4+ T cells on average. Antigen specificity was not determined for the clonally expanded peripheral T cells. Clonal expansion of both CD4+ and CD8+ blood T cells was observed from baseline to week 6 at doses 0.1 to 3.0 mg/kg. In the 0.1-3.0 mg/kg groups, partial responders were among the patients with the lowest normalized peripheral clonal expansion, particularly in CD8+ T cells.

The TCR sequence derives from an adult with an advanced solid tumor such as melanoma, head and neck, liver or kidney cancer. The sequencing here drew on CD4+ or CD8+ T cells sorted from blood, taken in a trial of the OX40 agonist ivuxolimab.

The CDR3 corresponds to CASRNNYGYTF. The nucleotides are TGTGCCAGCAGGAATAACTATGGCTACACCTTC. Rearrangement joined TRBV5-6 to TRBJ1-2; the D gene is not confidently resolved. The trim is 5 bases for V and 1 base for J, with a gap of 3 bases between the germline ends. The CDR3 holds 11 amino acids from the cysteine to the phenylalanine. The CDR3 DNA has 33 bases and is translated from base 1. CDR1 SGHDT and CDR2 YYEEEE were looked up in the germline V gene.